The 10 T cell receptor beta chains below come from one sample, sequenced in a study of OX40 agonist ivuxolimab in advanced cancers. Repertoires were generated with immunoSEQ multiplex PCR, while TCRdb's copy carries only in-frame clones and drops some. The repertoire holds over 75,000 clones, with about 93% as singletons. The sequences come from CD4+ or CD8+ T cells sorted from blood, collected in a trial of the OX40 agonist ivuxolimab. The receptors here all came from an adult with an advanced solid tumor such as melanoma, head and neck, liver or kidney cancer.

This clone has a single count. The chain recombines TRBV5-4 with TRBJ2-3; D gene uncertain. Per the germline V gene, CDR1 is SGHNT and CDR2 is YYREEE (reference sequence). V lost 0 bases to trimming and J lost 0 bases, with 8 bases between them. The CDR3 length is 15 residues. CDR3 region: CASSLGTLSTDTQYF. In nucleotides, the CDR3 is TGTGCCAGCAGCTTGGGGACGCTGAGCACAGATACGCAGTATTTT.

The chain carries TRBV21-1 and TRBJ2-7; the table's D call, TRBD2, has no DNA check behind it. TRBV21-1 is marked as a pseudogene. CDR3 length: 15 amino acids. CDR3 in DNA: TGTGCCATCAGAACTAGCGGGAGGCGGGACTACGAGCAGTACTTC. Its translation: CAIRTSGRRDYEQYF.

This chain connects TRBV2 to TRBJ1-5, with D perhaps TRBD1 (5 bases). Germline CDR1 SNHLY, CDR2 FYNNEI. V was shortened by 3 bases and J by 3 bases, with 15 bases between the two germline ends. The CDR3 consists of 16 residues. Written as DNA, the CDR3 is TGTGCCAGCAGTGACCAGGGAATGGGGACCAATCAGCCCCAGCATTTT. Amino acid sequence: CASSDQGMGTNQPQHF.

The V gene is TRBV9, the J gene TRBJ2-3; D is undetermined. Germline loops: CDR1 SGDLS, CDR2 YYNGEE. The V end lost 0 bases, the J end lost 4 bases, and 9 bases lay between the germline ends. The CDR3 runs to 14 residues. DNA of the CDR3: TGTGCCAGCAGCGTAGAGCAGCTATCAGATACGCAGTATTTT. This codes for CASSVEQLSDTQYF.

This rearrangement joins TRBV7-2 to TRBJ1-5, with D possibly TRBD1 on 5 matching bases. CDR1 and CDR2 (germline): SGHTA, FQGNSA. V gave up 0 bases and J gave up 4 bases, with 13 bases separating them. This CDR3 spans 16 amino acids. Written as DNA, the CDR3 is TGTGCCAGCAGCTTAGCCCGCGGGACGTATAATCAGCCCCAGCATTTT. Translated: CASSLARGTYNQPQHF.

This chain uses TRBV5-1 with TRBJ1-4; 8 bases align to TRBD1. V shed 4 bases and J 5 bases; nucleotides not matched to a gene: 4. Germline values: CDR1 SGHRS, CDR2 YFSETQ. The CDR3 length is 14 residues. CDR3 sequence: CASSRGQENEKLFF. As DNA, the CDR3 is TGCGCCAGCAGCAGGGGACAGGAAAATGAAAAACTGTTTTTT.

This clone has only one observation. The J gene is TRBJ2-1, the V gene TRBV14, with D possibly matching TRBD2 (5 bases). CDR1 is SGHDN and CDR2 is FVKESK in the germline V gene. V was cut by 3 bases and J by 10 bases, with 19 bases left in between. The CDR3 is 15 amino acids. CDR3 sequence reads: CASSHPNMGSGEQFF. In nucleotides, the CDR3 is TGTGCCAGCAGCCATCCCAACATGGGAAGCGGAGAGCAGTTCTTC.

This clone was picked up one time. The chain links TRBV12-5 to TRBJ1-5; 7 bases line up with TRBD1. Looked up from germline, CDR1 is LGHNT and CDR2 is FRNRAP. The V segment lost 0 bases and the J segment 0 bases; nucleotides outside the gene matches: 11. The CDR3 is 19 amino acids. The CDR3 spells CASGLVPDGTEFSNQPQHF. DNA of the CDR3: TGTGCTAGTGGTTTGGTACCCGACGGGACAGAATTTAGCAATCAGCCCCAGCATTTT.

The rearrangement joins TRBV5-6 to TRBJ2-5, with 9 bases aligning to TRBD2. The germline CDR1 and CDR2 sequences are SGHDT and YYEEEE. The CDR3 loop spans 15 amino acids. The junction had 9 bases not matched to a gene; V was cut back by 4 bases and J by 5 bases. The DNA of the CDR3 is TGTGCCAGCAGCCCTATAGCGGGAGTAACGGAGACCCAGTACTTC. Its protein product is CASSPIAGVTETQYF.

V is TRBV19 and J is TRBJ1-3; tentative D call: TRBD1 (6 bases). Looked up from germline, CDR1 is LNHDA and CDR2 is SQIVND (reference sequence). This CDR3 is built from 14 residues. V shed 3 bases and J shed 7 bases, with 13 bases lying between them. CDR3 region: CASSMGTGWNTIYF. As DNA, the CDR3 is TGTGCCAGTAGTATGGGTACAGGGTGGAACACCATATATTTT.